The 29 T cell receptor beta chains listed next were all sequenced from one sample in a study of beta chain features in type 1 diabetes. Of the isolated RNA, all was reverse transcribed, and so the sequenced material was expressed TCRB transcripts. Clones were sequenced by immunoSEQ multiplex PCR, and TCRdb holds only the in-frame ones, with some missing. This table holds some 220,000 clones, under 13% found once. The source material was central memory CD4+ T cells from blood. Receptors were obtained from a young man in good health.

The rearrangement uses TRBV19 and TRBJ1-1, with no clear D. Germline values: CDR1 LNHDA, CDR2 SQIVND (reference sequence). CDR3 length: 15 residues. Trimming removed 2 bases from V and 0 bases from J, with 10 bases in between. CDR3 in amino acids: CASSIIAEMNTEAFF. The CDR3 DNA is TGTGCCAGTAGTATAATAGCAGAGATGAACACTGAAGCTTTCTTT.

The chain's CDR3 is CASSLQVEGELFF. CDR3 nucleotides: TGTGCCAGCAGCTTACAGGTTGAGGGGGAGCTGTTTTTT. The chain recombines TRBV7-8 with TRBJ2-2; D unresolved. Per the germline V gene, CDR1 is SGHVS and CDR2 is FQNEAQ. This CDR3 is 13 amino acids long. V dropped 2 bases and J dropped 8 bases, with 9 bases sitting between them.

The chain couples TRBV9 to TRBJ2-3, with D perhaps TRBD1 (6 bases). This CDR3 region has 15 residues. Trimming pared 1 base from V and 0 bases from J, leaving 9 bases between. The germline CDR1 and CDR2 sequences are SGDLS and YYNGEE. The CDR3: CASSVIGTSTDTQYF. The CDR3 DNA sequence: TGTGCCAGCAGCGTAATTGGGACAAGCACAGATACGCAGTATTTT.

This chain joins TRBV7-2 and TRBJ2-1; weak D call: TRBD2 (6 bases). Germline V gene sequence: CDR1 SGHTA, CDR2 FQGNSA. V gave up 8 bases and J gave up 4 bases, with 15 bases separating them. The CDR3 contains 14 residues. CDR3 in amino acids: CASGPGLEYNEQFF. The CDR3 coding sequence is TGTGCCAGCGGCCCGGGACTGGAGTACAATGAGCAGTTCTTC.

This clone was found a few times. This chain uses TRBV6-6 with TRBJ2-1, with D unresolved. Germline V CDR1 and CDR2: MNHNY, SVGAGI (reference sequence). The CDR3 length is 11 residues. The V and J ends lost 6 bases and 10 bases respectively, with 10 bases between them. This CDR3 is CASRESSEQFF. The CDR3, as DNA: TGTGCCAGCAGGGAAAGCTCGGAGCAGTTCTTC.

This clone was detected only a few times. The chain joins TRBV9 to TRBJ2-5; TRBD1 matches at 7 bases. This CDR3 spans 14 amino acids. The J segment lost 7 bases and the V segment lost 2 bases, leaving 8 bases of the junction unmatched. CDR1 is SGDLS, CDR2 YYNGEE, per germline. CDR3 in DNA: TGTGCCAGCAGCGTCCTGAGACAGGGCGGGACCCAGTACTTC. It encodes CASSVLRQGGTQYF.

This clone was seen a handful of times. The genes are TRBV23-1 and TRBJ2-7; 8 bases map to TRBD1. TRBV23-1 is an ORF, and what it does is uncertain. CDR3 size: 12 residues. J lost 6 bases, V lost 7 bases, and 5 bases had no gene match. The CDR3 DNA sequence: TGCGCCAGCACTACCAGGGGGCCCGAGCAGTACTTC. The encoded protein is CASTTRGPEQYF.

This clone turned up a few times. The chain employs TRBV30 and TRBJ2-2; a weak D match, TRBD2 (5 bases). V lost 2 bases to trimming and J lost 7 bases, with 11 bases between them. The CDR3 is 13 amino acids. CDR1 is GTSNPN and CDR2 is SVGIG in the germline V gene (reference sequence). CDR3 in amino acids: CAWSPLADGELFF. The CDR3 nucleotides are TGTGCCTGGAGTCCCCTAGCTGACGGGGAGCTGTTTTTT.

This clone has more than one count but fewer than ten. This chain connects TRBV5-6 to TRBJ2-5, with D perhaps TRBD1 (6 bases). The V and J ends lost 10 bases and 1 base respectively, with 14 bases between them. The CDR3 runs 13 residues. Germline values: CDR1 SGHDT, CDR2 YYEEEE. The CDR3 reads CAGQQGVQETQYF. As DNA, the CDR3 is TGTGCCGGACAACAGGGCGTCCAAGAGACCCAGTACTTC.

In the case of this clone: It differs at one base from a far larger clone, so likely a read error. The conserved closing phenylalanine or tryptophan is absent in this CDR3, likely reflecting a read error. The chain recombines TRBV13 with TRBJ2-7; possible D gene TRBD1, 6 bases. The CDR3 spans 13 residues. Germline lookup yields CDR1 PRHDT and CDR2 FYEKMQ (reference sequence). V was trimmed by 1 base and J by 6 bases, leaving 10 bases between them. The CDR3 protein is CASSLVQGSEQYL. The CDR3 DNA reads TGTGCCAGCAGCTTAGTCCAGGGGAGCGAGCAGTACCTC.

This clone was recorded many times. The gene calls are TRBV25-1 and TRBJ2-1; TRBD2 matches 9 bases. The CDR3 loop spans 18 amino acids. Looked up from germline, CDR1 is MGHDK and CDR2 is SYGVNS. V trimming: 8 bases; J trimming: 0 bases; junction bases outside the gene matches: 14. DNA for the CDR3: TGTGCCAGCGGATTAGCGGGAGACTGGGGTAGCTCCTACAATGAGCAGTTCTTC. This encodes CASGLAGDWGSSYNEQFF.

This clone was detected a few times. The chain uses TRBV30 and TRBJ1-5; D possibly corresponds to TRBD1 (5 bases). From germline, CDR1 is GTSNPN and CDR2 SVGIG (reference sequence). Trimming took 7 bases from V and 5 from J, leaving 18 bases between them. CDR3 size: 14 residues. CDR3 bases: TGTGCCTCTAGTGGGGCGCGGGGGGATCAGCCCCAGCATTTT. It yields the protein CASSGARGDQPQHF. Together with reference TRBV30 and TRBJ1-5, the CDR3 gives the full variable domain: SQTIHQWPATLVQPVGSPLSLECTVEGTSNPNLYWYRQAAGRGLQLLFYSVGIGQISSEVPQNLSASRPQDRQFILSSKKLLLSDSGFYLCASSGARGDQPQHFGDGTRLSIL.

This clone was counted between two and nine times. This sequence joins TRBV2 and TRBJ2-7; D gene ambiguous. Between the trimmed V and J ends, which lost 5 bases and 5 bases, there was a span of 13 bases. Germline V gives CDR1 SNHLY, CDR2 FYNNEI. This CDR3 has 13 amino acids. CDR3 region: CASSPSTAHEQYF. The CDR3, as DNA: TGTGCCAGCAGTCCCTCGACGGCCCACGAGCAGTACTTC.

The gene calls are TRBV4-2 and TRBJ2-1; D uncertain. Trimming removed 0 bases at V and 8 bases at J, with 11 bases between. CDR1 is LGHNA, CDR2 YNFKEQ, per germline. CDR3 length: 14 residues. In DNA form, the CDR3 reads TGTGCCAGCAGCCAAGATCGGCTCCATGATGAGCAGTTCTTC. Translated: CASSQDRLHDEQFF.

The chain has TRBV28 and TRBJ1-4, with TRBD1 identical over 7 bases. The CDR3 sequence is 14 residues long. Losses at the gene ends were 4 bases for V and 8 bases for J; bases not matched to a gene: 7. Germline V gene data show CDR1 as MDHEN and CDR2 as SYDVKM. In DNA form, the CDR3 reads TGTGCCAGCAGTTCCGGGACAGTGGAGGAAAAACTGTTTTTT. This gives the protein CASSSGTVEEKLFF. Drawing the rest from reference TRBV28 and TRBJ1-4, the complete variable domain is DVKVTQSSRYLVKRTGEKVFLECVQDMDHENMFWYRQDPGLGLRLIYFSYDVKMKEKGDIPEGYSVSREKKERFSLILESASTNQTSMYLCASSSGTVEEKLFFGSGTQLSVL.

The rearrangement uses TRBV18 and TRBJ1-2; no firm D call. CDR3 length equals 12 residues. Trimming took off 3 bases at V and 8 bases at J, with 10 bases between the two ends. CDR1 is KGHSH and CDR2 is LQKENI in the germline V gene. The CDR3 reads CASSPQREGYTF. In nucleotides, the CDR3 is TGTGCCAGCTCACCCCAAAGGGAAGGCTACACCTTC.

This chain uses TRBV2 with TRBJ1-5; perhaps TRBD1 as D (5 bases). The CDR3 has 13 amino acids. Per germline, CDR1 SNHLY and CDR2 FYNNEI. Trimming removed 3 bases from V and 4 bases from J, with 7 bases in between. The CDR3 spells CASSDRGNQPQHF. The CDR3 nucleotides read TGTGCCAGCAGTGACCGGGGGAATCAGCCCCAGCATTTT.

This chain uses TRBV18 with TRBJ1-1; D is unresolved. The CDR3 covers 13 residues. CDR1 is KGHSH and CDR2 is LQKENI in the germline V gene. The V end was cut by 0 bases, the J end by 7 bases, with 9 bases between. This chain's CDR3 is CASSPPGGGEAFF. CDR3 bases: TGTGCCAGCTCACCACCGGGTGGAGGTGAAGCTTTCTTT.

This clone has just a few counts. The chain recombines TRBV7-2 with TRBJ2-7, with a tentative D call TRBD1 (6 bases). Germline V gene data show CDR1 as SGHTA and CDR2 as FQGNSA. The CDR3 is 15 residues long. The V gene lost 6 bases and the J gene lost 2 bases, with 17 bases spanning the gap. The CDR3 here is CASRMAQGPTYEQYF. The CDR3 coding sequence is TGTGCCAGCAGGATGGCACAGGGACCAACCTACGAGCAGTACTTC.

In its sample, this clone was seen a few times. The chain couples TRBV6-1 to TRBJ2-3; TRBD2 matches 11 bases. The CDR3 contains 16 residues. The junction had 4 bases not matched to a gene; V was cut back by 4 bases and J by 1 base. CDR1 and CDR2 from the germline V gene are MNHNS and SASEGT. CDR3 DNA: TGTGCCAGCAGTGCCGGGACTAGCGGACGCACAGATACGCAGTATTTT. This gives the protein CASSAGTSGRTDTQYF.

This clone was seen at least ten times. CDR3: CASSLGVVLDEQFF. The CDR3 DNA reads TGTGCCAGCAGCCTCGGAGTAGTTCTGGATGAGCAGTTCTTC. The chain employs TRBV9 and TRBJ2-1; D ambiguous. The CDR3 sequence is 14 residues long. Germline-derived CDR1 and CDR2 are SGDLS and YYNGEE. Trimming removed 4 bases at V and 8 bases at J, with 16 bases between. Using reference TRBV9 and TRBJ2-1 for the parts outside the CDR3, the full variable domain is DSGVTQTPKHLITATGQRVTLRCSPRSGDLSVYWYQQSLDQGLQFLIQYYNGEERAKGNILERFSAQQFPDLHSELNLSSLELGDSALYFCASSLGVVLDEQFFGPGTRLTVL.

The chain recombines TRBV2 with TRBJ2-7; 7 nucleotides match TRBD1. Per germline, CDR1 SNHLY and CDR2 FYNNEI. This CDR3 is 15 amino acids long. J gave up 5 bases and V 4 bases, and 11 bases lay outside the gene matches. The CDR3 protein is CASSGGRQGRNEQYF. CDR3 in DNA: TGTGCCAGCAGTGGCGGGCGACAGGGACGGAACGAGCAGTACTTC.

CDR3 amino acids: CSGYEGQETQYF. DNA for the CDR3: TGCAGCGGATATGAGGGACAAGAGACCCAGTACTTC. The chain combines TRBV29-1 with TRBJ2-5, with D perhaps matching TRBD2 (5 bases). This CDR3 is 12 amino acids long. Trimming removed 7 bases at V and 2 bases at J, with 11 bases between. The germline V gene has CDR1 SQVTM and CDR2 ANQGSEA.

The chain couples TRBV10-3 to TRBJ2-1; 11 positions match TRBD2. After removal of 6 bases from V and 8 bases from J, the junction contained 9 bases not matched to a gene. Germline CDR1 ENHRY, CDR2 SYGVKD. CDR3 size: 15 residues. The CDR3 DNA reads TGTGCCATCAGCGAGGGATTAGCGGGAGGGTATGAGCAGTTCTTC. As protein: CAISEGLAGGYEQFF.

The CDR3 loop is CAWSVGDTSGETQYF. The CDR3 DNA reads TGTGCCTGGAGTGTAGGGGATACCAGCGGGGAGACCCAGTACTTC. The chain joins TRBV30 to TRBJ2-5; tentatively, D is TRBD2 (6 bases). The CDR3 consists of 15 residues. Germline V gene lookup returns CDR1 GTSNPN and CDR2 SVGIG (reference sequence). The V gene lost 0 bases and the J gene lost 5 bases, with 16 bases spanning the gap.

This sequence joins TRBV5-1 and TRBJ2-7; 10 positions agree with TRBD2. CDR3 length: 14 amino acids. V was pared by 1 base and J by 4 bases, with 2 bases of the junction left unmatched. From germline, CDR1 is SGHRS and CDR2 YFSETQ. The CDR3 sequence is CASSLTSGTYEQYF. The CDR3 DNA sequence: TGCGCCAGCAGCTTGACTAGCGGGACTTACGAGCAGTACTTC. The whole variable domain, remainder taken from reference TRBV5-1 and TRBJ2-7, is KAGVTQTPRYLIKTRGQQVTLSCSPISGHRSVSWYQQTPGQGLQFLFEYFSETQRNKGNFPGRFSGRQFSNSRSEMNVSTLELGDSALYLCASSLTSGTYEQYFGPGTRLTVT.

V usage is TRBV27 and J usage is TRBJ2-6; D is unresolved. V was pared by 3 bases and J by 0 bases, with 6 bases between. Looked up from germline, CDR1 is MNHEY and CDR2 is SMNVEV (reference sequence). CDR3 length: 15 residues. The CDR3 here is CASSFASSGANVLTF. CDR3 in DNA: TGTGCCAGCAGTTTCGCCAGCTCTGGGGCCAACGTCCTGACTTTC.

V gene TRBV5-1 combines with J gene TRBJ2-5; D remains unclear. The CDR3 loop spans 13 amino acids. Germline assignment: CDR1 SGHRS and CDR2 YFSETQ. V lost 4 bases and J lost 4, with 11 bases in between. The CDR3: CASSLAGAETQYF. The CDR3 region has the DNA TGCGCCAGCAGCCTCGCCGGTGCAGAGACCCAGTACTTC. Combining the CDR3 with reference TRBV5-1 and TRBJ2-5 gives the whole variable domain KAGVTQTPRYLIKTRGQQVTLSCSPISGHRSVSWYQQTPGQGLQFLFEYFSETQRNKGNFPGRFSGRQFSNSRSEMNVSTLELGDSALYLCASSLAGAETQYFGPGTRLLVL.

V usage is TRBV6-5 and J usage is TRBJ1-2, with no clear D. Germline CDR1 is MNHEY and CDR2 is SVGAGI. This CDR3 spans 13 amino acids. V shed 5 bases and J shed 5 bases, with 12 bases lying between them. CDR3 loop: CASSEMGNYGYTF. Written as DNA, the CDR3 is TGTGCCAGCAGTGAAATGGGAAATTATGGCTACACCTTC.